These T cell receptor beta chains were read from a single sample in a study of beta chain features in type 1 diabetes. The assay was immunoSEQ multiplex PCR, and TCRdb's table has in-frame clones only and misses some. The data hold around 500,000 clones, with roughly 11% observed a single time. Sequences were obtained from naive CD4+ T cells from blood. The origin of the receptors is a woman under 30 in good health. The conserved cysteine and the conserved F or W are not part of the CDR3 here. A D gene is named only where the DNA matches it firmly.

>TRBJ2-5|NA|TRBV7-9|11
ASSLGGSWTQY
>TRBJ2-7|TRBD2|TRBV7-9|14
ASSLVLAGGPYEQY
>TRBJ2-5|TRBD2|TRBV29-1|9
SAGGLETQY
>TRBJ2-1|NA|TRBV29-1|11
SVEGIDIGEQF
>TRBJ2-1|NA|TRBV18|13
ASSAQGYSYNEQF
>TRBJ2-7|NA|TRBV7-3|13
ASSLEAGTAYEQY
>TRBJ1-2|TRBD1|TRBV7-2|12
ASSSRQGTDGYT
>TRBJ1-2|TRBD1|TRBV7-9|11
ASSADRAEGYT
>TRBJ2-5|NA|TRBV18|11
ASSSWTEETQY
>TRBJ2-3|NA|TRBV7-3|12
ASSVRGHTDTQY
>TRBJ2-5|TRBD1|TRBV5-1|12
ASSLVTGEETQY
>TRBJ2-3|NA|TRBV29-1|16
SVEARLLTPASTDTQY
>TRBJ2-7|NA|TRBV7-2|11
ASSFGNSYEQY
>TRBJ2-5|NA|TRBV5-1|11
ASSANTQETQY
>TRBJ1-6|NA|TRBV7-2|13
ASSLRLIDGSPLH
>TRBJ2-3|NA|TRBV15|15
ATSRVSLGKGRDTQY
>TRBJ2-3|TRBD2|TRBV5-4|13
ASSPTSSRTDTQY
>TRBJ2-3|NA|TRBV29-1|11
SVAISSTDTQY
>TRBJ2-7|NA|TRBV7-2|13
ASSLEPEVSYEQY
>TRBJ2-2|NA|TRBV27|11
ASSSTITGELF
>TRBJ2-3|NA|TRBV29-1|11
SVEGRLTDTQY
>TRBJ2-2|NA|TRBV5-1|15
ASSSKVGLSNTGELF
>TRBJ2-3|NA|TRBV7-2|12
ASSLLSPTDTQY
>TRBJ2-1|TRBD2|TRBV7-3|13
ASSLTSGSRNEQF
>TRBJ1-1|NA|TRBV29-1|11
SVRDSMNTEAF
>TRBJ2-1|NA|TRBV2|11
ASDPGTYNEQF